Shown below are 6 T cell receptor beta chains from a single sample sequenced in a study of cytomegalovirus exposure and HLA in healthy donors. The PCR made use of 60 Vbeta and 13 Jbeta primers. Method: immunoSEQ multiplex PCR; TCRdb's copy keeps in-frame clones and lacks some. The sample carries about 210,000 clones, 82% recorded once. Sample: PBMCs. The receptors were sampled from a man aged 35-49 years in good health and CMV-seropositive.

The chain recombines TRBV7-2 with TRBJ2-7; 9 bases fit TRBD2. CDR1 and CDR2 (germline): SGHTA, FQGNSA. With 1 base clipped from V and 4 bases from J, the junction kept 5 bases outside the gene matches. The CDR3 has 15 amino acids. CDR3 in amino acids: CASSLEREVTYEQYV. The CDR3 nucleotides are TGTGCCAGCAGCTTAGAGCGGGAGGTTACTTACGAGCAGTACGTC.

This clone has just a few counts. The chain carries TRBV4-2 and TRBJ2-2, with TRBD1 matching over 10 bases. CDR3 length equals 17 residues. V shed 3 bases, J shed 1 base, and the junction held 5 bases outside the gene matches. CDR1 LGHNA and CDR2 YNFKEQ come from the germline V gene. In DNA, the CDR3 is TGTGCCAGCAGCCATGACAGGGGGCGGGAGAACACCGGGGAGCTGTTTTTT. As protein: CASSHDRGRENTGELFF.

The rearrangement uses TRBV4-1 and TRBJ2-2; a possible D gene is TRBD1 (5 bases). V lost 3 bases to trimming and J lost 1 base, with 9 bases between them. CDR3 length: 15 residues. CDR1 and CDR2 (germline): MGHRA, YSYEKL. The CDR3 is CASSHGHMNTGELFF. CDR3 coding DNA: TGCGCCAGCAGCCACGGACACATGAACACCGGGGAGCTGTTTTTT.

The gene calls are TRBV6-5 and TRBJ1-6; D is possibly TRBD1 (5 bases). The CDR3 is 13 residues long. V was pared by 8 bases and J by 7 bases, with 12 bases between. Per the germline V gene, CDR1 is MNHEY and CDR2 is SVGAGI. In nucleotides, the CDR3 is TGTGCCAGCTGTGGACGGGGGAATTCACCCCTCCACTTT. Its translation: CASCGRGNSPLHF.

This clone has just a few counts. The J gene is TRBJ1-2, the V gene TRBV5-5, with TRBD1 matching 10 bases. This CDR3 spans 15 amino acids. The germline CDR1 and CDR2 sequences are SGHKS and YYEKEE (reference sequence). V shed 2 bases and J 2 bases; nucleotides not matched to a gene: 3. CDR3 in amino acids: CASSFAGQGNYGYTF. In nucleotides, the CDR3 is TGTGCCAGCAGCTTTGCGGGACAGGGGAACTATGGCTACACCTTC. The variable domain in full, with the rest retrieved from reference TRBV5-5 and TRBJ1-2, is DAGVTQSPTHLIKTRGQQVTLRCSPISGHKSVSWYQQVLGQGPQFIFQYYEKEERGRGNFPDRFSARQFPNYSSELNVNALLLGDSALYLCASSFAGQGNYGYTFGSGTRLTVV.

This chain uses TRBV4-1 with TRBJ2-7; perhaps TRBD2 as D (5 bases). CDR1 is MGHRA, CDR2 YSYEKL, per germline. The CDR3 sequence is 14 residues long. Trimming removed 0 bases at V and 0 bases at J, with 6 bases between. For the CDR3, the DNA is TGCGCCAGCAGCCAAGACCGGGGCTCCTACGAGCAGTACTTC. It codes for CASSQDRGSYEQYF.